A single sample gave rise to the 10 T cell receptor beta chains below, sequenced in a study of T cell clones after liver transplantation. Produced via immunoSEQ multiplex PCR; TCRdb's table is partial and in-frame only. The top ten hold approximately 1% of the sample, which has tens of thousands of clones, 92% seen once. The specimen was CD4+ T cells from blood, collected 25 months after liver transplant. The receptors derive from a human patient who received a liver transplant. Among the T cells, some may be from the graft donor.

The rearrangement joins TRBV9 to TRBJ1-3, with D unclear. Trimming removed 0 bases at V and 0 bases at J, with 10 bases between. This CDR3 contains 16 residues. Germline lookup yields CDR1 SGDLS and CDR2 YYNGEE. The CDR3 DNA reads as TGTGCCAGCAGCGTAGCAATAGAACCCTCTGGAAACACCATATATTTT. It translates to CASSVAIEPSGNTIYF.

The rearrangement joins TRBV5-4 to TRBJ2-5; 16 bases line up with TRBD2. With 4 bases clipped from V and 5 bases from J, the junction kept 11 bases outside the gene matches. The CDR3 runs to 18 residues. CDR1 is SGHNT and CDR2 is YYREEE in the germline V gene (reference sequence). Written as DNA, the CDR3 is TGTGCCAGCAGCACACCGGCGGGACTAGCGGGAGGGCTGGAGACCCAGTACTTC. The encoded protein is CASSTPAGLAGGLETQYF.

This clone was recorded only once. The rearrangement uses TRBV6-1 and TRBJ2-7; no clear D gene. The V and J ends lost 4 bases and 0 bases respectively, with 13 bases between them. CDR1 is MNHNS, CDR2 SASEGT, per germline. The CDR3 runs 15 residues. The CDR3 spells CASSAQPETSYEQYF. In DNA form, the CDR3 reads TGTGCCAGCAGTGCGCAACCTGAAACCTCCTACGAGCAGTACTTC.

The chain employs TRBV5-1 and TRBJ2-2; 10 positions agree with TRBD2. CDR1 is SGHRS, CDR2 YFSETQ, per germline. This CDR3 contains 15 residues. V lost 3 bases, J lost 4 bases, and 3 bases stayed unmatched. CDR3 bases: TGCGCCAGCAGCTCTAGCGGGAGTGGCACCGGGGAGCTGTTTTTT. The encoded protein is CASSSSGSGTGELFF.

The rearrangement links TRBV6-6 to TRBJ2-1; perhaps TRBD1 as D (5 bases). Trimming pared 3 bases from V and 13 bases from J, leaving 16 bases between. Germline V gene data show CDR1 as MNHNY and CDR2 as SVGAGI (reference sequence). The CDR3 has 13 residues. The CDR3 DNA follows: TGTGCCAGCAGTTATCAGGACGGAAGGGGCCAGTTCTTC. Translation: CASSYQDGRGQFF.

The V call is TRBV2, the J call TRBJ2-3; TRBD1 or TRBD2 may be the D gene (5 bases each). V was clipped by 1 base and J by 2 bases, with 13 bases between them. The length of the CDR3 is 16 residues. CDR1 SNHLY and CDR2 FYNNEI come from the germline V gene. The CDR3 DNA reads as TGTGCCAGCAGTGAAGATGGGTGGGGGTCCACAGATACGCAGTATTTT. It translates to CASSEDGWGSTDTQYF.

V usage is TRBV5-1 and J usage is TRBJ2-2, with 9 bases matching TRBD1. Germline V lookup: CDR1 SGHRS, CDR2 YFSETQ. V shed 6 bases and J 0 bases; nucleotides not matched to a gene: 6. The length of the CDR3 is 16 residues. CDR3 region: CASNVQGAANTGELFF. CDR3 sequence (DNA): TGCGCCAGCAACGTACAGGGGGCCGCGAACACCGGGGAGCTGTTTTTT.

V gene TRBV28 combines with J gene TRBJ2-5, with TRBD2 matching over 8 bases. The germline V gene has CDR1 MDHEN and CDR2 SYDVKM. The CDR3 extends over 15 amino acids. V lost 3 bases and J lost 4; bases outside the gene matches: 7. The CDR3 coding sequence is TGTGCCAGCAGTTTGGGGAGAACTAGCGGAGAGACCCAGTACTTC. Its protein product is CASSLGRTSGETQYF.

As to this clone: Other nucleotide sequences in the sample specify the same CDR3. V usage is TRBV5-1 and J usage is TRBJ2-5; no clear D. Germline CDR1 reads SGHRS; CDR2 reads YFSETQ. This CDR3 spans 13 amino acids. Trimming removed 0 bases at V and 2 bases at J, with 5 bases between. CDR3 in DNA: TGCGCCAGCAGCTTGGGGCAACAAGAGACCCAGTACTTC. It specifies CASSLGQQETQYF.

V usage is TRBV19 and J usage is TRBJ1-1, with a possible D match to TRBD1 (6 bases). This CDR3 region has 17 residues. Germline V gene data show CDR1 as LNHDA and CDR2 as SQIVND (reference sequence). Trimming removed 5 bases at V and 0 bases at J, with 19 bases between. The CDR3 spells CASSLPGAWGMNTEAFF. For the CDR3, the DNA is TGTGCCAGTAGTCTACCGGGGGCTTGGGGCATGAACACTGAAGCTTTCTTT.